This T cell receptor beta chain appears in the sequencing data of a study of T cells in Graves' hyperthyroidism and ophthalmopathy. Study outcomes and limitations: The majority of expanded thyroid clonotypes above 0.001 also appeared in blood.

RNA transcripts were the template for amplifying TCR beta CDR3 regions. Initially, a first-round RT-PCR of the TCR CDR3 employed the HTBI primer set. TCRdb processed the multiplex PCR reads anew with MiXCR; each CDR3 protein has one entry. Of about 260,000 distinct CDR3 sequences in the sample, about a sixth were seen once. The germline V and J ends were trimmed by 5 bases and 4 bases, with 15 bases remaining between them. The CDR3 contains 15 residues. Germline CDR1 and CDR2: SEHNR and FQNEAQ (reference sequence). This clonotype was detected many times. Its antigen is as yet unknown. This receptor was identified in a woman between 18 and 30 years old with Graves' ophthalmopathy. The chain links TRBV7-9 to TRBJ2-1; TRBD2 might be the D (6 bases). The sample consisted of blood. The DNA of the CDR3 is TGTGCCAGCAGCCCTCCGGGACTGGAATACAATGAGCAGTTCTTC. Translated: CASSPPGLEYNEQFF.